The 17 T cell receptor beta chains reported below all come from one sample, sequenced in a study of T cell responses to AZD1222 COVID-19 vaccine. Sequencing was performed with immunoSEQ multiplex PCR; in TCRdb, only in-frame clones are kept and a portion is missing. The data contain 100,000 or so clones, roughly nine tenths of them singletons. The sequences come from peripheral blood, collected on day 0 of AZD1222 vaccination. Receptors originate from an adult in good health.

This chain uses TRBV7-8 with TRBJ2-1; D possibly corresponds to TRBD1 (6 bases). CDR3 size: 16 residues. Germline V CDR1 and CDR2: SGHVS, FQNEAQ. The germline V and J ends were trimmed by 5 bases and 8 bases, with 22 bases remaining between them. The CDR3 sequence: CASSETGSQGWDEQFF. DNA of the CDR3: TGTGCCAGCAGCGAAACAGGTTCCCAGGGGTGGGATGAGCAGTTCTTC.

The rearrangement uses TRBV27 and TRBJ2-1; 7 bases align to TRBD2. CDR1 and CDR2 from the germline V gene are MNHEY and SMNVEV (reference sequence). Germline trimming cut 7 bases from V and 4 bases from J; bases unmatched to any gene: 4. This CDR3 comprises 13 residues. CDR3 in amino acids: CASTSGGYNEQFF. In DNA, the CDR3 is TGTGCCAGCACCTCGGGGGGTTACAATGAGCAGTTCTTC.

V gene TRBV14 combines with J gene TRBJ2-1, with 9 bases fitting TRBD2. The CDR3 totals 12 residues. Germline-derived CDR1 and CDR2 are SGHDN and FVKESK. Unmatched junction bases numbered 3, after V lost 3 bases and J lost 12 bases. CDR3 sequence: CASSHGTSRQFF. As DNA, the CDR3 is TGTGCCAGCAGCCATGGGACTAGCCGGCAGTTCTTC.

The chain combines TRBV29-1 with TRBJ2-7, with 8 bases lining up with TRBD2. Germline V gene lookup returns CDR1 SQVTM and CDR2 ANQGSEA. The CDR3 consists of 12 residues. The J segment lost 3 bases and the V segment lost 6 bases, leaving 4 bases of the junction unmatched. The CDR3 DNA reads as TGCAGCGTCAGCGGGGGTAACTACGAGCAGTACTTC. It codes for CSVSGGNYEQYF.

This clone occurred a few times. The V and J genes are TRBV30 and TRBJ2-1, with D maybe TRBD2 (6 bases). Germline CDR1 reads GTSNPN; CDR2 reads SVGIG (reference sequence). The ends were cut back, 5 bases at V and 3 bases at J, with 14 bases in the middle. The CDR3 spans 14 residues. CDR3 region: CAWVRDARYNEQFF. For the CDR3, the DNA is TGTGCCTGGGTGCGGGATGCCCGCTACAATGAGCAGTTCTTC.

J is TRBJ2-7 and V is TRBV19, with D perhaps matching TRBD2 (6 bases). Germline assignment: CDR1 LNHDA and CDR2 SQIVND (reference sequence). The CDR3 runs to 13 residues. V dropped 6 bases and J dropped 4 bases, with 13 bases sitting between them. The CDR3 protein is CASRPGVGYEQYF. CDR3 nucleotides: TGTGCCAGTAGGCCGGGAGTGGGGTACGAGCAGTACTTC.

As concerns this clone: One junction end disagrees with the germline gene, perhaps due to a read error. The chain has TRBV7-9 and TRBJ2-3; the match to TRBD1 covers 8 bases. Germline CDR1 SEHNR, CDR2 FQNEAQ (reference sequence). The CDR3 has 15 residues. DNA of the CDR3: TGTGCCAGCAGCTTAGTCTCCCCGGGGACAGGTACGCAGTATTTT. It codes for CASSLVSPGTGTQYF.

The chain links TRBV13 to TRBJ2-7, with TRBD2 identical over 11 bases. CDR1 and CDR2 from the germline V gene are PRHDT and FYEKMQ (reference sequence). The CDR3 runs to 15 residues. With V trimmed by 7 bases and J by 0 bases, 5 bases remained unmatched. Written as DNA, the CDR3 is TGTGCCAGCAACCTAGCGGGGGGCAGCTCCTACGAGCAGTACTTC. Residues: CASNLAGGSSYEQYF.

This clone was counted a single time. The genes are TRBV2 and TRBJ2-3; D perhaps matches TRBD2 (7 bases). Per the germline V gene, CDR1 is SNHLY and CDR2 is FYNNEI. The V gene lost 7 bases and the J gene lost 2 bases, with 19 bases spanning the gap. The CDR3 runs to 16 residues. Here the CDR3 DNA reads TGTGCCAGCACCGGGGGGCTAGCCCCGCCCACAGATACGCAGTATTTT. It is translated as CASTGGLAPPTDTQYF. The complete variable domain, with remaining parts taken from reference TRBV2 and TRBJ2-3, reads EPEVTQTPSHQVTQMGQEVILRCVPISNHLYFYWYRQILGQKVEFLVSFYNNEISEKSEIFDDQFSVERPDGSNFTLKIRSTKLEDSAMYFCASTGGLAPPTDTQYFGPGTRLTVL.

A single count supports this clone. The chain uses TRBV28 and TRBJ1-2; D gene uncertain. The CDR3 consists of 11 residues. V dropped 4 bases and J dropped 7 bases, with 7 bases sitting between them. Germline lookup yields CDR1 MDHEN and CDR2 SYDVKM. The CDR3 reads CASSYQTGYTF. CDR3 DNA sequence: TGTGCCAGCAGTTACCAGACTGGCTACACCTTC.

The gene calls are TRBV15 and TRBJ2-4, with 11 bases fitting TRBD1. J was trimmed by 8 bases and V by 0 bases; bases with no gene match: 6. The germline V gene encodes CDR1 LNHNV and CDR2 YYDKDF (reference sequence). The length of the CDR3 is 16 residues. The CDR3 region is CATSREGQGAPDIQYF. CDR3 coding DNA: TGTGCCACCAGCAGAGAAGGACAGGGGGCGCCGGACATTCAGTACTTC.

CDR3 residues: CASSSRGNSYEQYF. DNA for the CDR3: TGTGCCAGCAGCTCACGCGGGAACTCCTACGAGCAGTACTTC. This chain links TRBV11-1 with TRBJ2-7; D perhaps matches TRBD2 (6 bases). Germline V gives CDR1 SGHAT, CDR2 FQDESV (reference sequence). CDR3 length: 14 amino acids. Trimming took 4 bases from V and 0 from J, leaving 10 bases between them.

The genes are TRBV11-3 and TRBJ2-2; 9 positions agree with TRBD2. CDR3 length equals 15 residues. The germline V gene has CDR1 SGHNT and CDR2 YENEEA. Trimming removed 6 bases from V and 5 bases from J; junction bases left unmatched: 7. The DNA for the CDR3 is TGTGCCAGCAGGGTAGCGGGAGACGGGACCGGGGAGCTGTTTTTT. Translation gives CASRVAGDGTGELFF.

Only one count was recorded for this clone. The chain couples TRBV6-2 or TRBV6-3 to TRBJ2-7; TRBD2 aligns across 13 bases. V lost 5 bases, J lost 10 bases, and 11 bases stayed unmatched. This CDR3 spans 15 amino acids. Germline-derived CDR1 and CDR2 are MNHEY and SVGEGT. The CDR3 region has the DNA TGTGCCAGCAGTCCCTCCGGACTAGCGGGAGAGAAACAGTACTTC. Amino acid sequence: CASSPSGLAGEKQYF.

This chain links TRBV4-1 with TRBJ1-2; D is possibly TRBD1 (6 bases). This CDR3 has 16 residues. The germline V gene has CDR1 MGHRA and CDR2 YSYEKL. V lost 1 base to trimming and J lost 2 bases, with 14 bases between them. The CDR3 sequence: CASSQGVGRGNYGYTF. CDR3 nucleotides: TGCGCCAGCAGCCAAGGCGTTGGCAGGGGAAACTATGGCTACACCTTC.

This clone was recorded a few times. The chain recombines TRBV5-6 with TRBJ2-7; unclear D gene. Germline V gives CDR1 SGHDT, CDR2 YYEEEE. The ends were cut back, 0 bases at V and 4 bases at J, with 5 bases in the middle. The length of the CDR3 is 12 residues. The CDR3: CASSLAAYEQYF. The CDR3 DNA follows: TGTGCCAGCAGCTTGGCTGCTTACGAGCAGTACTTC.

The chain joins TRBV14 to TRBJ1-1; D is uncertain. The CDR3 loop spans 14 amino acids. The V and J ends lost 1 base and 0 bases respectively, with 6 bases between them. Germline V gene data show CDR1 as SGHDN and CDR2 as FVKESK. The CDR3 DNA is TGTGCCAGCAGCCAAGCCCCCATGAACACTGAAGCTTTCTTT. Amino acids: CASSQAPMNTEAFF.